This T cell receptor beta chain is drawn from a study of cytomegalovirus exposure and HLA in healthy donors. This CDR3 is 12 amino acids long. Trimming shortened V by 7 bases and J by 6 bases, and 10 bases separated the two germline ends. CDR1 is MDHEN and CDR2 is SYDVKM in the germline V gene. Produced via immunoSEQ multiplex PCR; TCRdb's table is partial and in-frame only. The sample consists of 90,000 to 100,000 clones, about 90% of them appearing once. Findings and caveats of the study: Among TCR sequences, most were rare, though some public TCRs appeared in many donors. The authors listed about 170 TCR beta chains as cytomegalovirus-associated. Using the classifier, cytomegalovirus status was reportedly diagnosed with high specificity and sensitivity.

Only one count was recorded for this clone. Its specificity is not known. Source material: PBMCs. This sequence joins TRBV28 and TRBJ2-4; D might be TRBD2 (5 bases). The sequence was obtained from a man younger than 30 in good health and CMV-seropositive. CDR3 protein: CASTSGINIQYF. CDR3 coding DNA: TGTGCCAGCACCTCGGGGATAAACATTCAGTACTTC.